The rows below give T cell receptor beta chains drawn from one sample of a study of T cell repertoires in cytomegalovirus infection. No antigen has been identified for these receptors. TCRdb re-called the reads with MiXCR, one entry per CDR3 protein. The data hold 600,000 to 700,000 distinct CDR3 sequences, with roughly 36% observed a single time. Sequences were derived from cultured PBMCs, sampled from culture after CMV antigen stimulation. The source is a human donor in good health (CMV status not recorded). Some clones in this sample may be carry-over from other donors' samples. The CDR3 runs from the conserved cysteine through the conserved F or W. Fields, in order: CDR3 protein, CDR3 DNA, D gene, clone size, V gene, J gene. A D gene is named only where the DNA matches it firmly. A row's size may be missing; if present it is once, few, many or a size class.

cdr3_aa: CASSPYRDRPYEQYF
cdr3_nt: TGTGCCAGCAGCCCCTACCGGGACAGGCCCTACGAGCAGTACTTC
d_call: TRBD1
clone_size: .
v_call: TRBV9
j_call: TRBJ2-7

cdr3_aa: CASSLRTGAYSNQPQHF
cdr3_nt: TGTGCCAGCAGCTTAAGGACAGGGGCGTATAGCAATCAGCCCCAGCATTTT
d_call: TRBD1
clone_size: many
v_call: TRBV7-2
j_call: TRBJ1-5

cdr3_aa: CASSLSYRASGSYNEQFF
cdr3_nt: TGTGCCAGCAGCTTAAGTTACAGGGCTAGCGGTTCCTACAATGAGCAGTTCTTC
d_call: .
clone_size: .
v_call: TRBV7-8
j_call: TRBJ2-1

cdr3_aa: CASSYEPGLTDTQYF
cdr3_nt: TGTGCCAGCAGTTACGAACCGGGGCTGACAGATACGCAGTATTTT
d_call: .
clone_size: few
v_call: TRBV6-6
j_call: TRBJ2-3

cdr3_aa: CASSEERQNLVGYTF
cdr3_nt: TGTGCCAGCAGTGAAGAGCGGCAGAATCTTGTTGGCTACACCTTC
d_call: .
clone_size: once
v_call: TRBV2
j_call: TRBJ1-2

cdr3_aa: CATDLQGDETQYF
cdr3_nt: TGTGCCACCGACCTACAGGGGGATGAGACCCAGTACTTC
d_call: TRBD1
clone_size: .
v_call: TRBV27
j_call: TRBJ2-5

cdr3_aa: CASSLGTGGTKNIQYF
cdr3_nt: TGTGCCAGCAGTCTAGGGACAGGGGGCACCAAAAACATTCAGTACTTC
d_call: TRBD1
clone_size: few
v_call: TRBV6-5
j_call: TRBJ2-4

cdr3_aa: CASSAGPLGTQYF
cdr3_nt: TGTGCCAGCAGCGCCGGACCCCTGGGTACGCAGTATTTT
d_call: .
clone_size: .
v_call: TRBV7-2
j_call: TRBJ2-3

cdr3_aa: CASSSTSGRAQLNEQFF
cdr3_nt: TGTGCCAGCAGCTCGACTAGCGGGAGGGCCCAGCTAAATGAGCAGTTCTTC
d_call: TRBD2
clone_size: few
v_call: TRBV12-3/TRBV12-4
j_call: TRBJ2-1

cdr3_aa: CASSYSRDSRSFF
cdr3_nt: TGTGCCAGCAGTTACTCTAGGGACAGCAGGTCTTTCTTT
d_call: TRBD1
clone_size: few
v_call: TRBV6-8
j_call: TRBJ1-1

cdr3_aa: CASSRGRRDEKLFF
cdr3_nt: TGTGCCAGCAGTCGGGGTAGGAGGGATGAAAAACTGTTTTTT
d_call: .
clone_size: .
v_call: TRBV6-5
j_call: TRBJ1-4

cdr3_aa: CASRPVSSGNTIYF
cdr3_nt: TGTGCCAGTCGGCCGGTGAGCTCTGGAAACACCATATATTTT
d_call: .
clone_size: .
v_call: TRBV19
j_call: TRBJ1-3

cdr3_aa: CASIPGVGSFYEQYF
cdr3_nt: TGTGCCAGCATCCCCGGAGTCGGTTCGTTCTACGAGCAGTACTTC
d_call: .
clone_size: few
v_call: TRBV7-2
j_call: TRBJ2-7

cdr3_aa: CASQPGPMIAENSYEQYF
cdr3_nt: TGTGCCAGTCAACCGGGGCCCATGATAGCGGAGAACTCCTACGAGCAGTACTTC
d_call: .
clone_size: .
v_call: TRBV6-2/TRBV6-3
j_call: TRBJ2-7

cdr3_aa: CASSSLRGTEAFF
cdr3_nt: TGTGCCAGCAGCTCCTTGCGGGGGACTGAAGCTTTCTTT
d_call: .
clone_size: many
v_call: TRBV7-8
j_call: TRBJ1-1

cdr3_aa: CATSRDSFSGANVLTF
cdr3_nt: TGTGCCACCAGCAGAGATTCATTCTCTGGGGCCAACGTCCTGACTTTC
d_call: .
clone_size: few
v_call: TRBV15
j_call: TRBJ2-6

cdr3_aa: CASSPPGGNEQFF
cdr3_nt: TGTGCCAGCTCACCACCGGGAGGAAATGAGCAGTTCTTC
d_call: .
clone_size: many
v_call: TRBV18
j_call: TRBJ2-1

cdr3_aa: CASPLAGGTDTQYF
cdr3_nt: TGTGCCAGCCCTCTAGCGGGGGGCACAGATACGCAGTATTTT
d_call: TRBD2
clone_size: .
v_call: TRBV2
j_call: TRBJ2-3

cdr3_aa: CASSLWRRYNEQFF
cdr3_nt: TGTGCCAGCAGCTTATGGCGGAGGTACAATGAGCAGTTCTTC
d_call: .
clone_size: .
v_call: TRBV7-8
j_call: TRBJ2-1

cdr3_aa: CASSETGKGYTEAFF
cdr3_nt: TGTGCCAGCAGCGAGACAGGGAAAGGTTACACTGAAGCTTTCTTT
d_call: TRBD1
clone_size: .
v_call: TRBV6-2/TRBV6-3
j_call: TRBJ1-1

cdr3_aa: CASSREREDTQYF
cdr3_nt: TGTGCCAGCAGCCGGGAGCGTGAGGATACGCAGTATTTT
d_call: .
clone_size: many
v_call: TRBV7-2
j_call: TRBJ2-3

cdr3_aa: CASSFSYRVGYEQYF
cdr3_nt: TGTGCCAGCAGCTTTTCGTATCGGGTCGGGTACGAGCAGTACTTC
d_call: .
clone_size: few
v_call: TRBV11-1
j_call: TRBJ2-7

cdr3_aa: CASSWGADSGNTIYF
cdr3_nt: TGTGCCAGCAGTTGGGGGGCGGACTCTGGAAACACCATATATTTT
d_call: .
clone_size: few
v_call: TRBV12-3/TRBV12-4
j_call: TRBJ1-3

cdr3_aa: CASNPRDRQLFGTEAFF
cdr3_nt: TGTGCCAGCAACCCCAGGGACCGACAGCTCTTCGGCACTGAAGCTTTCTTT
d_call: .
clone_size: many
v_call: TRBV12-3/TRBV12-4
j_call: TRBJ1-1

cdr3_aa: CASSPHATDTQYF
cdr3_nt: TGTGCCAGCAGCCCTCACGCGACAGATACGCAGTATTTT
d_call: .
clone_size: once
v_call: TRBV7-2
j_call: TRBJ2-3

cdr3_aa: CSARAGGPSYTQYF
cdr3_nt: TGCAGTGCTAGAGCGGGAGGGCCCTCATATACGCAGTATTTT
d_call: TRBD2
clone_size: .
v_call: TRBV20-1
j_call: TRBJ2-3

cdr3_aa: CASSNRDRFNGYTF
cdr3_nt: TGTGCCAGCAGCAACCGGGACAGATTTAATGGCTACACCTTC
d_call: TRBD1
clone_size: many
v_call: TRBV7-2
j_call: TRBJ1-2

cdr3_aa: CASRPSGGFYEQYF
cdr3_nt: TGTGCCAGCCGACCGAGCGGGGGGTTCTACGAGCAGTACTTC
d_call: TRBD2
clone_size: .
v_call: TRBV6-6
j_call: TRBJ2-7

cdr3_aa: CASSPLAGGPGTQYF
cdr3_nt: TGTGCCAGCAGCCCCTTGGCGGGAGGGCCTGGGACCCAGTACTTC
d_call: TRBD2
clone_size: many
v_call: TRBV7-2
j_call: TRBJ2-5

cdr3_aa: CASSLDLAGGYTF
cdr3_nt: TGCGCCAGCAGCTTGGATCTGGCCGGTGGCTACACCTTC
d_call: .
clone_size: few
v_call: TRBV5-1
j_call: TRBJ1-2

cdr3_aa: CASSLGGSHQPQHF
cdr3_nt: TGTGCCAGCAGCTTAGGTGGGTCTCATCAGCCCCAGCATTTT
d_call: .
clone_size: many
v_call: TRBV7-2
j_call: TRBJ1-5

cdr3_aa: CAITAGTGGNGELFF
cdr3_nt: TGTGCCATTACTGCCGGGACAGGGGGCAACGGGGAGCTGTTTTTT
d_call: TRBD1
clone_size: many
v_call: TRBV7-9
j_call: TRBJ2-2

cdr3_aa: CASSLLRNRQETQYF
cdr3_nt: TGTGCCAGCAGCCTCCTCAGGAACCGACAAGAGACCCAGTACTTC
d_call: .
clone_size: .
v_call: TRBV14
j_call: TRBJ2-5

cdr3_aa: CSARVPGLQETQYF
cdr3_nt: TGCAGTGCTAGGGTCCCGGGACTTCAAGAGACCCAGTACTTC
d_call: .
clone_size: .
v_call: TRBV20-1
j_call: TRBJ2-5

cdr3_aa: CASNLQGPNTEAFF
cdr3_nt: TGTGCCAGCAATCTTCAGGGCCCGAACACTGAAGCTTTCTTT
d_call: .
clone_size: .
v_call: TRBV27
j_call: TRBJ1-1

cdr3_aa: CASRWDRVGVPNEQFF
cdr3_nt: TGTGCCAGCCGCTGGGACAGGGTAGGAGTACCCAATGAGCAGTTCTTC
d_call: TRBD1
clone_size: .
v_call: TRBV5-5
j_call: TRBJ2-1

cdr3_aa: CASRGGGPQHF
cdr3_nt: TGTGCCAGTCGGGGGGGCGGGCCCCAGCATTTT
d_call: .
clone_size: .
v_call: TRBV2
j_call: TRBJ1-5

cdr3_aa: CASSQDGVGDQPQHF
cdr3_nt: TGCGCCAGCAGCCAAGATGGGGTTGGGGATCAGCCCCAGCATTTT
d_call: .
clone_size: .
v_call: TRBV4-1
j_call: TRBJ1-5

cdr3_aa: CASSIIGSSKRDTEAFF
cdr3_nt: TGTGCCAGTAGTATAATCGGCAGCTCAAAGAGAGACACTGAAGCTTTCTTT
d_call: .
clone_size: few
v_call: TRBV19
j_call: TRBJ1-1

cdr3_aa: CASSRAPDRFYEQYF
cdr3_nt: TGTGCCAGCAGCCGCGCCCCGGACAGATTCTACGAGCAGTACTTC
d_call: .
clone_size: many
v_call: TRBV7-2
j_call: TRBJ2-7

cdr3_aa: CASSPPSQAKNIQYF
cdr3_nt: TGTGCCAGCTCACCACCGAGCCAAGCCAAAAACATTCAGTACTTC
d_call: .
clone_size: .
v_call: TRBV18
j_call: TRBJ2-4

cdr3_aa: CSTYRGRRDEQFF
cdr3_nt: TGCAGTACCTACAGGGGGCGCAGAGATGAGCAGTTCTTC
d_call: TRBD1
clone_size: few
v_call: TRBV20-1
j_call: TRBJ2-1

cdr3_aa: CSAPGLAGGNEQFF
cdr3_nt: TGCAGTGCTCCGGGCCTAGCGGGGGGCAATGAGCAGTTCTTC
d_call: TRBD2
clone_size: .
v_call: TRBV20-1
j_call: TRBJ2-1

cdr3_aa: CASTAPGRGAQYF
cdr3_nt: TGTGCCAGCACCGCACCGGGACGGGGGGCGCAGTATTTT
d_call: TRBD2
clone_size: few
v_call: TRBV12-3/TRBV12-4
j_call: TRBJ2-3

cdr3_aa: CASSLDTRGRALKAFF
cdr3_nt: TGTGCCAGCAGCTTAGATACTCGGGGACGGGCCTTAAAAGCTTTCTTT
d_call: .
clone_size: .
v_call: TRBV7-3
j_call: TRBJ1-1

cdr3_aa: CATSVGRGAPDTQYF
cdr3_nt: TGTGCCACCAGTGTAGGCCGGGGGGCACCAGATACGCAGTATTTT
d_call: .
clone_size: .
v_call: TRBV24-1
j_call: TRBJ2-3

cdr3_aa: CASSYRGLADYNEQFF
cdr3_nt: TGTGCCAGCAGTTACCGCGGACTAGCGGATTACAATGAGCAGTTCTTC
d_call: TRBD2
clone_size: few
v_call: TRBV6-6
j_call: TRBJ2-1

cdr3_aa: CASSRGLSTDTQYF
cdr3_nt: TGTGCCAGCAGTAGGGGGCTTAGCACAGATACGCAGTATTTT
d_call: TRBD1
clone_size: .
v_call: TRBV7-2
j_call: TRBJ2-3

cdr3_aa: CASSLQRGVWNEQFF
cdr3_nt: TGTGCCAGCAGCTTACAGCGGGGGGTGTGGAATGAGCAGTTCTTC
d_call: TRBD2
clone_size: .
v_call: TRBV7-8
j_call: TRBJ2-1

cdr3_aa: CASSFRGARTDTQYF
cdr3_nt: TGTGCCAGCAGCTTCAGGGGAGCGAGGACAGATACGCAGTATTTT
d_call: .
clone_size: few
v_call: TRBV5-4
j_call: TRBJ2-3

cdr3_aa: CASRQGNTIYF
cdr3_nt: TGTGCCAGCAGGCAGGGAAACACCATATATTTT
d_call: .
clone_size: few
v_call: TRBV7-8
j_call: TRBJ1-3

cdr3_aa: CATSRDPSMEQYF
cdr3_nt: TGTGCCACCAGCAGAGACCCTTCAATGGAGCAGTACTTC
d_call: .
clone_size: few
v_call: TRBV15
j_call: TRBJ2-7

cdr3_aa: CASSPTGLLAYEQYF
cdr3_nt: TGTGCCAGCAGTCCGACGGGACTGCTAGCCTACGAGCAGTACTTC
d_call: .
clone_size: .
v_call: TRBV6-1
j_call: TRBJ2-7

cdr3_aa: CASSLARAGQETQYF
cdr3_nt: TGTGCCAGCAGCTTAGCCCGGGCAGGACAAGAGACCCAGTACTTC
d_call: .
clone_size: .
v_call: TRBV7-9
j_call: TRBJ2-5

cdr3_aa: CASSVDRGRYGYTF
cdr3_nt: TGTGCCAGTAGTGTGGACAGGGGTCGGTATGGCTACACCTTC
d_call: TRBD1
clone_size: .
v_call: TRBV19
j_call: TRBJ1-2